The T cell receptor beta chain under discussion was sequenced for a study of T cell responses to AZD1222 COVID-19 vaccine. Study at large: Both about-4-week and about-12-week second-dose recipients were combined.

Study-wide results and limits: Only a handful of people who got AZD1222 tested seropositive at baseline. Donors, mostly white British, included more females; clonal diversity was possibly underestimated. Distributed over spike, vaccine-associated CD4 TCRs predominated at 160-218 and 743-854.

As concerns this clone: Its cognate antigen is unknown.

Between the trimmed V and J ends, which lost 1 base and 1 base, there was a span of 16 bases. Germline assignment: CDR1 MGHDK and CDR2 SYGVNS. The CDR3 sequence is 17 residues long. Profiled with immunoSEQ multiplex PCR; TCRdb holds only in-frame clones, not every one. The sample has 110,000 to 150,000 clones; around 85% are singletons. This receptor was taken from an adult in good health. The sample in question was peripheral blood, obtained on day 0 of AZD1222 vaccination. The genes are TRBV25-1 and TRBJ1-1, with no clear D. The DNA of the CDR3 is TGTGCCAGCAGTGAATTTTCACAGAGAGACGCGAACACTGAAGCTTTCTTT. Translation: CASSEFSQRDANTEAFF.